A single sample is the source of the 16 T cell receptor beta chains below, sequenced in a study of blood T cell repertoires in COVID-19. Measured with immunoSEQ multiplex PCR; TCRdb has only the in-frame clones, and not every one. The sample includes around 280,000 clones, roughly 86% seen only once; the top ten take about 2.2%. Specimen: peripheral blood. The receptors stem from a woman in her 30s who had recovered from COVID-19.

The rearrangement links TRBV7-2 to TRBJ2-1; 9 bases are a match to TRBD2. Trimming at V came to 5 bases and at J to 10 bases, leaving 15 bases not matched to a gene. The CDR3 has 16 amino acids. Germline-derived CDR1 and CDR2 are SGHTA and FQGNSA. The CDR3 sequence is CASSPGFGLASTEQFF. Written as DNA, the CDR3 is TGTGCCAGCAGCCCGGGGTTCGGACTAGCGTCTACCGAGCAGTTCTTC. The full variable domain, in which reference TRBV7-2 and TRBJ2-1 provide the parts outside the CDR3, is GAGVSQSPSNKVTEKGKDVELRCDPISGHTALYWYRQSLGQGLEFLIYFQGNSAPDKSGLPSDRFSAERTGGSVSTLTIQRTQQEDSAVYLCASSPGFGLASTEQFFGPGTRLTVL.

J is TRBJ2-3 and V is TRBV7-2, with 7 bases fitting TRBD2. Trimming cost V 1 base and J 4 bases; bases outside gene matches: 8. The CDR3 loop spans 16 amino acids. Germline V CDR1 and CDR2: SGHTA, FQGNSA. CDR3 in amino acids: CASSLGGGRYADTQYF. CDR3 DNA: TGTGCCAGCAGCTTAGGGGGAGGGAGGTATGCAGATACGCAGTATTTT. Together with reference TRBV7-2 and TRBJ2-3, the CDR3 gives the full variable domain: GAGVSQSPSNKVTEKGKDVELRCDPISGHTALYWYRQSLGQGLEFLIYFQGNSAPDKSGLPSDRFSAERTGGSVSTLTIQRTQQEDSAVYLCASSLGGGRYADTQYFGPGTRLTVL.

The CDR3 bases are TGTGCCAGTAGTCTAAGGCCGGGACTAGCGGGAGCTAACGAGCAGTACTTC. This translates into CASSLRPGLAGANEQYF. This rearrangement joins TRBV19 to TRBJ2-7, with 14 bases fitting TRBD2. This CDR3 has 17 residues. The germline V gene encodes CDR1 LNHDA and CDR2 SQIVND (reference sequence). J lost 5 bases, V lost 5 bases, and 11 bases had no gene match.

The J gene is TRBJ1-1, the V gene TRBV18, with 8 bases fitting TRBD1. V gave up 3 bases and J gave up 0 bases; unmatched junction bases: 3. The V gene's germline CDR1 is KGHSH and CDR2 LQKENI. The CDR3 spans 15 residues. The DNA for the CDR3 is TGTGCCAGCTCACCCCAGGGGGCTATGAACACTGAAGCTTTCTTT. This sequence encodes CASSPQGAMNTEAFF.

The chain links TRBV6-5 to TRBJ2-4; TRBD1 matches 8 bases. CDR1 MNHEY and CDR2 SVGAGI come from the germline V gene. V shed 8 bases, J shed 1 base, and the junction held 4 bases outside the gene matches. There are 14 residues in the CDR3. CDR3 loop: CASGTGRAKNIQYF. The CDR3 nucleotides are TGTGCCAGCGGGACAGGAAGGGCCAAAAACATTCAGTACTTC.

V and J are TRBV6-5 and TRBJ2-7; maybe TRBD1 (5 bases). This CDR3 comprises 11 residues. CDR1 and CDR2 (germline): MNHEY, SVGAGI. Trimming removed 5 bases at V and 9 bases at J, with 11 bases between. The CDR3: CASSTRTRQYF. CDR3 nucleotide sequence: TGTGCCAGCAGTACCCGGACACGGCAGTACTTC.

Only a few counts were recorded for this clone. The V call is TRBV28, the J call TRBJ2-7; TRBD2 agrees at 9 bases. The CDR3 runs 15 residues. In germline, CDR1 is MDHEN, CDR2 SYDVKM. V lost 7 bases to trimming and J lost 2 bases; unmatched junction nucleotides: 9. CDR3 in amino acids: CASTSPASGAYEQYF. Written as DNA, the CDR3 is TGTGCCAGCACCTCACCCGCTAGCGGGGCCTACGAGCAGTACTTC.

The chain links TRBV29-1 to TRBJ1-3; D is unresolved. The CDR3 spans 18 residues. V dropped 3 bases and J dropped 0 bases, with 21 bases sitting between them. Germline values: CDR1 SQVTM, CDR2 ANQGSEA. The DNA for the CDR3 is TGCAGCGTTGAGCAACTTCCATCTTACAGAGACTCTGGAAACACCATATATTTT. Protein sequence: CSVEQLPSYRDSGNTIYF.

The J gene is TRBJ2-1, the V gene TRBV29-1; 11 nucleotides align to TRBD2. The CDR3 runs to 13 residues. After removal of 8 bases from V and 7 bases from J, the junction contained 7 bases not matched to a gene. CDR1 and CDR2 from the germline V gene are SQVTM and ANQGSEA. The CDR3: CSSSTSGGNEQFF. CDR3 nucleotide sequence: TGCAGCTCGAGCACTAGCGGGGGAAATGAGCAGTTCTTC.

V and J are TRBV19 and TRBJ1-2; D may be TRBD1 (5 bases). The ends were cut back, 6 bases at V and 8 bases at J, with 7 bases in the middle. CDR1 is LNHDA and CDR2 is SQIVND in the germline V gene (reference sequence). This CDR3 region has 10 residues. Written as DNA, the CDR3 is TGTGCCAGTAGGGGGGGAGGCTACACCTTC. Translating it yields CASRGGGYTF.

The chain combines TRBV3-1 (or the pseudogene TRBV3-2) with TRBJ2-5; the D gene is possibly TRBD1 (6 bases). Per the germline V gene, CDR1 is LGHDT and CDR2 is YNNKEL (reference sequence). The length of the CDR3 is 15 residues. V was trimmed by 3 bases and J by 5 bases, leaving 16 bases between them. For the CDR3, the DNA is TGTGCCAGCAGCCAGCAGGCAGGGGCTAGGGAGACCCAGTACTTC. Translated, it gives CASSQQAGARETQYF.

The chain combines TRBV14 with TRBJ2-5, with TRBD1 matching 7 bases. V shed 6 bases, J shed 5 bases, and the junction held 12 bases outside the gene matches. The germline CDR1 and CDR2 sequences are SGHDN and FVKESK. This CDR3 is built from 15 residues. Written as DNA, the CDR3 is TGTGCCAGCAGTCTCACAGGGGCTACGTGGGAGACCCAGTACTTC. Translated: CASSLTGATWETQYF.

The CDR3 DNA reads TGTGCCAGCAGTCCTGACTACTCCCTTAGGGGGGAGCAGTTCTTC. This gives the protein CASSPDYSLRGEQFF. The genes are TRBV27 and TRBJ2-1; a weak D match, TRBD1 (6 bases). V was clipped by 5 bases and J by 10 bases, with 21 bases between them. Germline CDR1 and CDR2: MNHEY and SMNVEV (reference sequence). The CDR3 is made up of 15 amino acids.

This clone was counted only a few times. The chain recombines TRBV5-1 with TRBJ1-3, with D tentatively TRBD1 (5 bases). The V end lost 0 bases, the J end lost 9 bases, and 13 bases lay between the germline ends. Germline lookup yields CDR1 SGHRS and CDR2 YFSETQ. The CDR3 is 14 residues long. CDR3 nucleotides: TGCGCCAGCAGCTTGGAGCAGGGAAGGGGCACCATATATTTT. This encodes CASSLEQGRGTIYF.

The chain joins TRBV18 to TRBJ2-1; 12 bases agree with TRBD1. With 6 bases clipped from V and 12 bases from J, the junction kept 9 bases outside the gene matches. This CDR3 contains 14 residues. Germline CDR1 reads KGHSH; CDR2 reads LQKENI. The CDR3 region is CASSPRDRGQGQFF. DNA for the CDR3: TGTGCCAGCTCTCCCCGGGACAGGGGGCAAGGGCAGTTCTTC.

V is TRBV7-3 and J is TRBJ1-1; D remains ambiguous. Trimming left V 3 bases short and J 2 bases short, with 7 bases between. Germline V gives CDR1 SGHTA, CDR2 FQGTGA. This CDR3 spans 13 amino acids. The CDR3 DNA is TGTGCCAGCAGCTTCGTGGGCAACACTGAAGCTTTCTTT. This sequence encodes CASSFVGNTEAFF.